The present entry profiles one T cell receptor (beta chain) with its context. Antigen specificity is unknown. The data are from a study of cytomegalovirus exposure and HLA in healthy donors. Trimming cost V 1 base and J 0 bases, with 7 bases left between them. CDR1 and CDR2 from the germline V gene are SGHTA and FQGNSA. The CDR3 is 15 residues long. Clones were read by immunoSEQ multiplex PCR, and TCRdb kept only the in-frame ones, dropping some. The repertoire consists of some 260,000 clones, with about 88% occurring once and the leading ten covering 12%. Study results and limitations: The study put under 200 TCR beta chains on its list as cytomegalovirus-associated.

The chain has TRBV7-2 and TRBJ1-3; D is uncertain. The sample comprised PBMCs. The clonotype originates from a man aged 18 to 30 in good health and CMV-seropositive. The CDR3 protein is CASSLGANSGNTIYF. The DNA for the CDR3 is TGTGCCAGCAGCTTAGGAGCCAACTCTGGAAACACCATATATTTT.